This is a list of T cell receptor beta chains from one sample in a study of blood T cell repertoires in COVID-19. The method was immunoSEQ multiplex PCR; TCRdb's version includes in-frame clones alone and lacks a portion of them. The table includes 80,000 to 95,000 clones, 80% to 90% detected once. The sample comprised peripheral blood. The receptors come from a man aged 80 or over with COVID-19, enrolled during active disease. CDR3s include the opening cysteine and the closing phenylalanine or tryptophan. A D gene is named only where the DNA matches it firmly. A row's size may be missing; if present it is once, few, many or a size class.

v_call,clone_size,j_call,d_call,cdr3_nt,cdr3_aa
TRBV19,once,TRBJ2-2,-,TGTGCCAGTAGTATACTCGACAGGGGAGGGACCGGGGAGCTGTTTTTT,CASSILDRGGTGELFF
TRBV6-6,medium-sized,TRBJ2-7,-,TGTGCCAGCAGTTACTTCTGGGACTCCAGCTACGAGCAGTACTTC,CASSYFWDSSYEQYF
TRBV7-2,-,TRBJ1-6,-,TGTGCCAGCAGCCAGGTGGGGAGCTCCTATAATTCACCCCTCCACTTT,CASSQVGSSYNSPLHF
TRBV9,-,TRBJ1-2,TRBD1,TGTGCCAGCAGCTTAGGACAGGGGAACTATGGCTACACCTTC,CASSLGQGNYGYTF
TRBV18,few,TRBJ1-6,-,TGTGCCAGCTCAGACAGCTATAATTCACCCCTCCACTTT,CASSDSYNSPLHF
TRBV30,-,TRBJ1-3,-,TGTGCCTGGAGTGGCGGTACCCACTCTGGAAACACCATATATTTT,CAWSGGTHSGNTIYF
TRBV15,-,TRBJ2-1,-,TGTGCCACCAGCTCAGGGGTAGTTAACAATGAGCAGTTCTTC,CATSSGVVNNEQFF
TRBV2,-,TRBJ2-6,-,TGTGCCAGCAAAGGGGCCCCGCCATCTGGGGCCAACGTCCTGACTTTC,CASKGAPPSGANVLTF
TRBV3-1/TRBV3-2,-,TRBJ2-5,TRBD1,TGTGCCAGCAGCAATCAACCGGGACAGGGAGAGACCCAGTACTTC,CASSNQPGQGETQYF
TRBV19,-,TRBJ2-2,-,TGTGCCAGCCTGGGCACAGGGCTATTTCGCACCGGGGAGCTGTTTTTT,CASLGTGLFRTGELFF
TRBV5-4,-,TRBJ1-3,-,TGTGCCAGCAGCTTGGACAGTTCAGGAAACACCATATATTTT,CASSLDSSGNTIYF
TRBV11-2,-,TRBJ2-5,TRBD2,TGTGCCAGCAGCTTATGGGGGGGTCAAGAGACCCAGTACTTC,CASSLWGGQETQYF
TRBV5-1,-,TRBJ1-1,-,TGCGCCAGCAGCTTGCCTCTCCTAGGGAACACTGAAGCTTTCTTT,CASSLPLLGNTEAFF
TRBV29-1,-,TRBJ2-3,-,TGCAGCGGGAATACAGACAGCACAGATACGCAGTATTTT,CSGNTDSTDTQYF
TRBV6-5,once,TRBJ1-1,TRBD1,TGTGCCAGCAGAAGTGGACAGGGAATCAACACTGAAGCTTTCTTT,CASRSGQGINTEAFF
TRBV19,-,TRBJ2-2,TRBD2,TGTGCCAGTAGGCCCCTAGCGGGGGGTGTCAGGGGCGGGGAGCTGTTTTTT,CASRPLAGGVRGGELFF
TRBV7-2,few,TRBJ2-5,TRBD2,TGTGCCAGCAGCTTTTGGACTAGCGGGGGGGTAAAAGAGACCCAGTACTTC,CASSFWTSGGVKETQYF
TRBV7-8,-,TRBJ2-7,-,TGTGCCAGCAGCTCGGTGGCAGGACTCCTCGTCGAGCAGTACTTC,CASSSVAGLLVEQYF
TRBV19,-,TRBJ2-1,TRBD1,TGTGCCAGTAGTATAGGGGGCGACAGGGGAGGAAATGAGCAGTTCTTC,CASSIGGDRGGNEQFF
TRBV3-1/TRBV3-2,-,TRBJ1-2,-,TGTGCCAGCAGCCAAGATATCAGGGACTATGGCTACACCTTC,CASSQDIRDYGYTF
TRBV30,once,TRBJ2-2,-,TGTGCCTGGAGTAAGGGACACCACACCGGGGAGCTGTTTTTT,CAWSKGHHTGELFF
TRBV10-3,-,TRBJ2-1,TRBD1,TGTGCCATCAGTCCGGCCCGACAGGGGGCCTACAATGAGCAGTTCTTC,CAISPARQGAYNEQFF
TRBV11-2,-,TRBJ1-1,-,TGTGCCAGCAGCTTAGATAGGGGTCTCGATGTAGGCCTGAACACTGAAGCTTTCTTT,CASSLDRGLDVGLNTEAFF
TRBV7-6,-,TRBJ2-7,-,TGTGCCAGCAGCTTAGCCGACACCTACGAGCAGTACTTC,CASSLADTYEQYF
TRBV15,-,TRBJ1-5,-,TGTGCCACCAGCAGAGAGGTGGGGCCAAACGAGCCCCAGCATTTT,CATSREVGPNEPQHF
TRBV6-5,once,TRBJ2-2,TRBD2,TGTGCCAGCAGCTGGACTAGCGGGGCGGCCGGGGAGCTGTTTTTT,CASSWTSGAAGELFF
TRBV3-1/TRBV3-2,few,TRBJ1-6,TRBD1,TGTGCCAGCAGCCAAGGGCCAGGGGGCAGGTTCCCCCTCCACTTT,CASSQGPGGRFPLHF
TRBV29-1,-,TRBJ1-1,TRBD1,TGCAGCGTCCCACGGACAGGGGGGGCTTTGAACACTGAAGCTTTCTTT,CSVPRTGGALNTEAFF
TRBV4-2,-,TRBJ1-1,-,TGTGCCAGCAGCCAAGTTACGGGGGGCGGCACTGAAGCTTTCTTT,CASSQVTGGGTEAFF
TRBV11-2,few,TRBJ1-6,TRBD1,TGTGCCACCGAGACCCTTCCGGGACAGAAATCACCCCTCCACTTT,CATETLPGQKSPLHF
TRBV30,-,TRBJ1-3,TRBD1,TGTGCCTGGGCAGCAGGGACAGCTGGAAACACCATATATTTT,CAWAAGTAGNTIYF
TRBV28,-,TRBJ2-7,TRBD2,TGTGCCAGCAGTCCCATTTTAGCGGGAGTCTCCTACGAGCAGTACTTC,CASSPILAGVSYEQYF
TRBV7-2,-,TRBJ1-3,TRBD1,TGTGCCAGCAGCTCCCAGTCGACAGGGGGGGGAAACACCATATATTTT,CASSSQSTGGGNTIYF
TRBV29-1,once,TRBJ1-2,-,TGCAGCGTTGGCGTAGATCAGGGCCGAGGCTACACCTTC,CSVGVDQGRGYTF
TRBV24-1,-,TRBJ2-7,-,TGTGCCACCAGTGATACGAAGCGACCCTACGAGCAGTACTTC,CATSDTKRPYEQYF
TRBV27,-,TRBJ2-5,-,TGTGCCAGCAGTTTACAGGGGTTAAAGGCAGAGACCCAGTACTTC,CASSLQGLKAETQYF
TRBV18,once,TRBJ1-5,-,TGTGCCAGCTCACCTGGCAGGGGAGACAATCAGCCCCAGCATTTT,CASSPGRGDNQPQHF
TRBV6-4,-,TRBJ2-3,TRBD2,TGTGCCAGCAGCCCGACGGTGGCTAGCGGGGGGGCAATGGTGGCGCAGTATTTT,CASSPTVASGGAMVAQYF
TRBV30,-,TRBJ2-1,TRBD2,TGTGCCTGGAGCCCGGGGGGGGGTCTTCGGTTCTTC,CAWSPGGGLRFF
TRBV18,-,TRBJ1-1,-,TGTGCCAGCTCACTCCACGGGGGGGGCGTCACTGAAGCTTTCTTT,CASSLHGGGVTEAFF
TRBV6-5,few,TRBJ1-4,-,TGTGCCAGCAAGACAAGCTTTAATGAAAAACTGTTTTTT,CASKTSFNEKLFF
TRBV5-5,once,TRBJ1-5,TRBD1,TGTGCCAGCAGCTTTATGGCAGGGGGAGACCAGCCCCAGCATTTT,CASSFMAGGDQPQHF
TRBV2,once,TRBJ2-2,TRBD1,TGTGCCACCAGGGACAGGCCGAACACCGGGGAGCTGTTTTTT,CATRDRPNTGELFF
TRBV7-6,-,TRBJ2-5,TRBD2,TGTGCCAGCAGCCGCGGACTAGCGGGAGATGAGACCCAGTACTTC,CASSRGLAGDETQYF
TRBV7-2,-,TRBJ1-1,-,TGTGCCAGCAGCTCGATGGACACGAACACTGAAGCTTTCTTT,CASSSMDTNTEAFF
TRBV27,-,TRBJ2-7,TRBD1,TGTGCCAGCAGTTTATCGGCCCAGGGACAGTCCTACGAGCAGTACTTC,CASSLSAQGQSYEQYF
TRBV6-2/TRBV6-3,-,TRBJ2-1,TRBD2,TGTGCCAGCAGCGACTTAGCGGGCCCCTCCTACAATGAGCAGTTCTTC,CASSDLAGPSYNEQFF
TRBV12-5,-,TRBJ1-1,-,TGTGCTAGTGGTTTGGTAGACGGTCTCTCGGAGGCTTTCTTT,CASGLVDGLSEAFF
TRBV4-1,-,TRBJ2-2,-,TGCGCCAGCAGCCAAGAGGGCACAGGAGTAGCGAACACCGGGGAGCTGTTTTTT,CASSQEGTGVANTGELFF
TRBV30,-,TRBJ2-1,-,TGTGCCTGGAGTGGAGTCTCCTACAATGAGCAGTTCTTC,CAWSGVSYNEQFF
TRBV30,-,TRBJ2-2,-,TGTGCCTGGACAGTCAGGGGTGCCGGGGAGCTGTTTTTT,CAWTVRGAGELFF
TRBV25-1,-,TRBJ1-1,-,TGTGCCAGCAGTGAATCAGGGCCCCACACTGAAGCTTTCTTT,CASSESGPHTEAFF
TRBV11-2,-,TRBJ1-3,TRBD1,TGTGCCAGCAGCCTGGTAGGGGGCGCCGGAAACACCATATATTTT,CASSLVGGAGNTIYF
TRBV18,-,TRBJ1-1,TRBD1,TGTGCCAGCTCACCCCGACAGGGCCAGAACACTGAAGCTTTCTTT,CASSPRQGQNTEAFF
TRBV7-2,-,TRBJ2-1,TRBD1,TGTGCCAGCAGCCCCCAAACAGGGGTCGATGAGCAGTTCTTC,CASSPQTGVDEQFF
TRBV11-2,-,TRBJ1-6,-,TGTGCCAGCAGCTTGAACTATCAGTCCGCGAATGATTCACCCCTCCACTTT,CASSLNYQSANDSPLHF
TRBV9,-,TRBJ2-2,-,TGTGCCAGCAGCGTAGGTGCAGGTGGGTCGAACACCGGGGAGCTGTTTTTT,CASSVGAGGSNTGELFF
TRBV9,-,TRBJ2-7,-,TGTGCCAGACAAGGCAGGGCATGGGAGCAGTACTTC,CARQGRAWEQYF
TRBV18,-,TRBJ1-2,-,TGTGCCAGCTCACGGGCTGGGGGCTACACCTTC,CASSRAGGYTF
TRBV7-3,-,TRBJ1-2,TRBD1,TGTGCCAGCAGCCCAGACAGGGGGCAAGGCTACACCTTC,CASSPDRGQGYTF